The 11 T cell receptor beta chains presented below share a single source sample, sequenced in a study of shared clonotypes between healthy human individuals. Some clones are missing from TCRdb's copy, which holds only in-frame ones; the method was immunoSEQ multiplex PCR. The sample records millions of clones, about 92% being singletons. Sequenced material: naive CD4+ T cells sorted from blood. Documented subset: CD45RA+ positively selected. The origin of the receptors is a man aged 18 to 29 in good health.

This clone was picked up a small number of times. The CDR3 sequence is CAISERTGNTEAFF. The DNA of the CDR3 is TGTGCCATCAGTGAAAGGACGGGAAACACTGAAGCTTTCTTT. The chain carries TRBV10-3 and TRBJ1-1, with no clear D. CDR1 and CDR2 from the germline V gene are ENHRY and SYGVKD. V lost 3 bases to trimming and J lost 2 bases, with 10 bases between them. This CDR3 is built from 14 residues.

CDR3 bases: TGTGCCAGCAGCGTAGAAGCCCAGCAGGTAGAGACCCAGTACTTC. It translates to CASSVEAQQVETQYF. The V call is TRBV9, the J call TRBJ2-5; D is ambiguous. CDR3 length: 15 amino acids. The germline V gene has CDR1 SGDLS and CDR2 YYNGEE. The V end was cut by 0 bases, the J end by 4 bases, with 13 bases between.

This clone was recorded once. The rearrangement uses TRBV5-1 and TRBJ2-1; D remains unclear. The CDR3 is 14 residues long. Trimming removed 5 bases from V and 0 bases from J, with 9 bases in between. Germline CDR1 is SGHRS and CDR2 is YFSETQ. The CDR3 reads CASSYSLSYNEQFF. The CDR3, as DNA: TGCGCCAGCAGTTATAGTCTCTCCTACAATGAGCAGTTCTTC.

Points on this clone: This sample includes further DNA sequences coding for the same CDR3. V usage is TRBV7-9 and J usage is TRBJ1-6; D is unresolved. V was clipped by 5 bases and J by 6 bases, with 5 bases between them. The CDR3 spans 12 residues. Germline CDR1 is SEHNR and CDR2 is FQNEAQ (reference sequence). CDR3 nucleotide sequence: TGTGCCAGCAGCAGAAGTAATTCACCCCTCCACTTT. Amino acid sequence: CASSRSNSPLHF.

The chain carries TRBV28 and TRBJ1-2; D is perhaps TRBD1 (6 bases). CDR1 is MDHEN and CDR2 is SYDVKM in the germline V gene. Trimming left V 6 bases short and J 4 bases short, with 9 bases between. The CDR3 sequence is 12 residues long. DNA of the CDR3: TGTGCCAGCAGCTCAGGGGTCTATGGCTACACCTTC. Translating it yields CASSSGVYGYTF.

Of note for this clone: The junction shows a germline mismatch at one end, possibly a read error. Other DNA sequences within the sample encode an identical CDR3. The V and J genes are TRBV6-1 and TRBJ2-5; D ambiguous. CDR3 length: 11 amino acids. Per germline, CDR1 MNHNS and CDR2 SASEGT. The CDR3 sequence: CASSEAETQYF. The CDR3 nucleotides read TGTGCCAGCAGCGAAGCAGAGACCCAGTACTTC.

The gene calls are TRBV5-4 and TRBJ2-5; 12 positions agree with TRBD1. Per germline, CDR1 SGHNT and CDR2 YYREEE (reference sequence). This CDR3 has 16 amino acids. The ends lost 3 bases at V and 3 bases at J; junction bases unmatched: 6. CDR3 DNA sequence: TGTGCCAGCAGCTCCCCAGGGACAGGGGGCAAAGAGACCCAGTACTTC. It codes for CASSSPGTGGKETQYF.

This clone was seen just once. J is TRBJ2-3 and V is TRBV29-1; the match to TRBD2 covers 7 bases. This CDR3 is built from 14 residues. V gave up 3 bases and J gave up 2 bases; unmatched junction bases: 5. Looked up from germline, CDR1 is SQVTM and CDR2 is ANQGSEA. The CDR3 here is CSVEGGAPTDTQYF. DNA for the CDR3: TGCAGCGTTGAGGGAGGGGCCCCCACAGATACGCAGTATTTT.

The V gene is TRBV29-1, the J gene TRBJ1-2, with TRBD1 as a possible D gene (6 bases). Trimming took off 7 bases at V and 4 bases at J, with 16 bases between the two ends. In germline, CDR1 is SQVTM, CDR2 ANQGSEA. This CDR3 contains 13 residues. In DNA form, the CDR3 reads TGCAGCGGCCAGATGGGGGGCAGCTATGGCTACACCTTC. Its protein product is CSGQMGGSYGYTF.

This clone has just a few counts. J is TRBJ2-1 and V is TRBV2, with unresolved D. V shed 1 base and J shed 12 bases, with 10 bases lying between them. Germline values: CDR1 SNHLY, CDR2 FYNNEI. CDR3 size: 12 residues. The CDR3 is CASSEGGTRQFF. In nucleotides, the CDR3 is TGTGCCAGCAGTGAAGGAGGTACCAGGCAGTTCTTC. Drawing the rest from reference TRBV2 and TRBJ2-1, the complete variable domain is EPEVTQTPSHQVTQMGQEVILRCVPISNHLYFYWYRQILGQKVEFLVSFYNNEISEKSEIFDDQFSVERPDGSNFTLKIRSTKLEDSAMYFCASSEGGTRQFFGPGTRLTVL.

Details on this clone: The same CDR3 also results from other DNA sequences found in this sample. The chain carries TRBV5-6 and TRBJ1-6; possible D gene TRBD1, 6 bases. CDR1 is SGHDT and CDR2 is YYEEEE in the germline V gene. Trimming took off 0 bases at V and 6 bases at J, with 7 bases between the two ends. This CDR3 has 14 amino acids. The CDR3 loop is CASSLDRANSPLHF. The CDR3 bases are TGTGCCAGCAGCTTGGACAGGGCTAATTCACCCCTCCACTTT.